These 27 T cell receptor beta chains were all obtained from the same sample, sequenced in a study of blood T cells in healthy people across ages. Alongside a J-beta primer mix, a sample-barcoded 5' primer served in a second PCR lasting about 7 to 11 cycles. TCRdb independently ran MiXCR on the 5' RACE reads; one entry per CDR3 protein. This table has under 1,000,000 distinct CDR3 sequences, around 36% appearing once. The sequencing sample was made of blood. The receptor source for this set is a young man in good health.

Regarding this clonotype: With a much larger clone just one base away, this may be a read error. The J gene is TRBJ1-4, the V gene TRBV4-2; D remains unclear. The CDR3 totals 16 residues. Trimming took off 1 base at V and 1 base at J, with 10 bases between the two ends. CDR1 and CDR2 (germline): LGHNA, YNFKEQ. DNA of the CDR3: TGTGCCAGCAGCCAAGTTCGAGGAGTAACTAATGAAAAACTGTTTTTT. Its translation: CASSQVRGVTNEKLFF.

CDR3 region: CASLAGGRDTQYF. The CDR3 region has the DNA TGTGCCAGCTTAGCGGGGGGGCGTGATACGCAGTATTTT. V is TRBV2 and J is TRBJ2-3; 11 positions agree with TRBD2. The length of the CDR3 is 13 residues. After removal of 8 bases from V and 6 bases from J, the junction contained 4 bases not matched to a gene. The germline CDR1 and CDR2 sequences are SNHLY and FYNNEI.

This clonotype was counted only a few times. This sequence joins TRBV2 and TRBJ2-7; 11 bases match TRBD2. The V and J ends lost 5 bases and 3 bases, in that order; junction bases with no gene match: 6. This CDR3 is built from 15 residues. CDR1 is SNHLY, CDR2 FYNNEI, per germline. CDR3 nucleotides: TGTGCCAGCAGTCAGCCGACTAGCGGGGACTACGAGCAGTACTTC. Translation gives CASSQPTSGDYEQYF. The variable domain in full, with the rest retrieved from reference TRBV2 and TRBJ2-7, is EPEVTQTPSHQVTQMGQEVILRCVPISNHLYFYWYRQILGQKVEFLVSFYNNEISEKSEIFDDQFSVERPDGSNFTLKIRSTKLEDSAMYFCASSQPTSGDYEQYFGPGTRLTVT.

The genes are TRBV14 and TRBJ2-2; D remains unclear. Germline V CDR1 and CDR2: SGHDN, FVKESK. This CDR3 region has 15 residues. V was cut by 0 bases and J by 1 base, with 6 bases left in between. CDR3: CASSQEIENTGELFF. The DNA for the CDR3 is TGTGCCAGCAGCCAAGAGATCGAGAACACCGGGGAGCTGTTTTTT.

The V gene is TRBV7-2, the J gene TRBJ2-5; TRBD1 aligns across 7 bases. This CDR3 region has 14 residues. Germline lookup yields CDR1 SGHTA and CDR2 FQGNSA. The ends lost 5 bases at V and 3 bases at J; junction bases unmatched: 6. CDR3 sequence (DNA): TGTGCCAGCAGCGACTCAGGGACAGAAGAGACCCAGTACTTC. This gives the protein CASSDSGTEETQYF.

This clonotype showed up many times. This sequence joins TRBV12-3 or TRBV12-4 and TRBJ2-1; D tentatively reads TRBD1 or TRBD2 (6 bases each). The CDR3 sequence is 12 residues long. V lost 6 bases and J lost 9, with 12 bases in between. The CDR3 region is CASSRGGGEQFF. The CDR3 coding sequence is TGTGCCAGCAGCCGTGGAGGGGGTGAGCAGTTCTTC.

J is TRBJ1-4 and V is TRBV9, with TRBD1 as a possible D gene (5 bases). Per germline, CDR1 SGDLS and CDR2 YYNGEE. Trimming removed 0 bases from V and 0 bases from J, with 18 bases in between. CDR3 length equals 19 residues. The DNA of the CDR3 is TGTGCCAGCAGCGTAGGGACATCCCCTGGAGAGGCAACTAATGAAAAACTGTTTTTT. Protein product: CASSVGTSPGEATNEKLFF.

This clonotype was found many times. The V call is TRBV2, the J call TRBJ2-3; D is possibly TRBD1 or TRBD2 (5 bases each). This CDR3 has 14 residues. In germline, CDR1 is SNHLY, CDR2 FYNNEI. V lost 4 bases, J lost 2 bases, and 10 bases lay in between. The CDR3 bases are TGTGCCAGCAGTGGGGGGTCTAACACAGATACGCAGTATTTT. As protein: CASSGGSNTDTQYF.

This clonotype has more than one count but fewer than ten. V gene TRBV9 combines with J gene TRBJ2-3; D unclear. Germline V gene data show CDR1 as SGDLS and CDR2 as YYNGEE. The V end lost 2 bases, the J end lost 1 base, and 8 bases lay between the germline ends. The CDR3 has 14 residues. DNA for the CDR3: TGTGCCAGCAGCGTCTTGACTGGCACAGATACGCAGTATTTT. Its protein product is CASSVLTGTDTQYF.

The chain is built from TRBV20-1 and TRBJ1-1, with a possible D match to TRBD1 (6 bases). The CDR3 runs 14 residues. The germline gives CDR1 DFQATT, CDR2 SNEGSKA (reference sequence). Between the trimmed V and J ends, which lost 1 base and 3 bases, there was a span of 12 bases. CDR3 in amino acids: CSARARDTHTEAFF. CDR3 nucleotide sequence: TGCAGTGCTAGAGCCCGGGACACCCACACTGAAGCTTTCTTT.

The V call is TRBV4-3, the J call TRBJ1-2; D call uncertain. V was shortened by 3 bases and J by 4 bases, with 15 bases between the two germline ends. This CDR3 contains 15 residues. Per the germline V gene, CDR1 is LGHNA and CDR2 is YSLEER. In DNA form, the CDR3 reads TGCGCCAGCAGCCATAAGTGGCGGGCATCCTATGGCTACACCTTC. Its protein product is CASSHKWRASYGYTF.

This chain links TRBV29-1 with TRBJ2-3; 9 nucleotides align to TRBD2. The V and J ends lost 6 bases and 2 bases, in that order; junction bases with no gene match: 9. Per the germline V gene, CDR1 is SQVTM and CDR2 is ANQGSEA. The CDR3 length is 15 residues. As DNA, the CDR3 is TGCAGCGTCGCCGGGACTAGCTTCACCACAGATACGCAGTATTTT. Translation gives CSVAGTSFTTDTQYF.

This sequence joins TRBV5-1 and TRBJ2-1; perhaps D is TRBD1 or TRBD2 (6 bases each). The CDR3 has 16 amino acids. Trimming took 0 bases from V and 4 from J, leaving 14 bases between them. Germline CDR1 reads SGHRS; CDR2 reads YFSETQ. Written as DNA, the CDR3 is TGCGCCAGCAGCTTGGAAGGGGGGCACGTTTACAATGAGCAGTTCTTC. Amino acid sequence: CASSLEGGHVYNEQFF.

This chain links TRBV6-6 with TRBJ1-2; D ambiguous. Germline V gives CDR1 MNHNY, CDR2 SVGAGI (reference sequence). The CDR3 is made up of 13 amino acids. The V gene lost 6 bases and the J gene lost 0 bases, with 8 bases spanning the gap. The CDR3: CASRGIANYGYTF. In DNA, the CDR3 is TGTGCCAGCAGAGGAATCGCTAACTATGGCTACACCTTC.

The V call is TRBV20-1, the J call TRBJ2-7; 9 bases map to TRBD1. J lost 9 bases, V lost 3 bases, and 15 bases had no gene match. The CDR3 runs 15 residues. Germline lookup yields CDR1 DFQATT and CDR2 SNEGSKA (reference sequence). This CDR3 is CSASDGGQGARGQYF. The CDR3 DNA is TGCAGTGCTAGTGATGGGGGACAGGGAGCTCGCGGGCAGTACTTC.

The CDR3 loop reads CASSFGFSDPDTQYF. CDR3 nucleotide sequence: TGTGCCAGCAGTTTCGGCTTTTCAGACCCAGATACGCAGTATTTT. The chain has TRBV12-3 or TRBV12-4 and TRBJ2-3; D is ambiguous. Deletions cut 3 bases from V and 4 bases from J, with 14 bases between. CDR3 length: 15 residues.

This sequence joins TRBV28 and TRBJ1-1; the D gene is possibly TRBD1 (5 bases). The V and J ends lost 3 bases and 7 bases respectively, with 12 bases between them. Germline CDR1 and CDR2: MDHEN and SYDVKM. This CDR3 has 13 amino acids. CDR3 coding DNA: TGTGCCAGCAGTTTTACTACTACAGGTGAAGCTTTCTTT. Its translation is CASSFTTTGEAFF.

This clonotype was counted ten times or more. The genes are TRBV20-1 and TRBJ2-1; 10 bases match TRBD1. The germline V gene has CDR1 DFQATT and CDR2 SNEGSKA (reference sequence). V dropped 6 bases and J dropped 8; count of bases not matched to a gene: 7. The length of the CDR3 is 13 residues. The CDR3 DNA sequence: TGCAGTGCCCCGGGACAGGGGAAGCATGAGCAGTTCTTC. Its protein is CSAPGQGKHEQFF.

This clonotype turned up a few times. The rearrangement links TRBV6-2 or TRBV6-3 to TRBJ2-7; 7 positions match TRBD2. Germline assignment: CDR1 MNHEY and CDR2 SVGEGT. The CDR3 is made up of 13 amino acids. Trimming at V came to 4 bases and at J to 12 bases, leaving 12 bases not matched to a gene. The CDR3 sequence is CASSSKAGLQRYF. DNA of the CDR3: TGTGCCAGCAGTTCCAAAGCGGGACTCCAGCGGTACTTC.

This clonotype was seen a few times. The chain uses TRBV4-2 and TRBJ2-1; 7 nucleotides match TRBD1. The CDR3 is 15 residues long. Losses at the gene ends were 3 bases for V and 3 bases for J; bases not matched to a gene: 5. Germline V gene sequence: CDR1 LGHNA, CDR2 YNFKEQ. CDR3 nucleotides: TGTGCCAGCAGCCAGGCCGGGACAGACTACAATGAGCAGTTCTTC. It is translated as CASSQAGTDYNEQFF.

This clonotype was observed at least ten times. The chain is built from TRBV4-3 and TRBJ2-4; possibly TRBD1 for D (6 bases). CDR3 length equals 15 residues. From germline, CDR1 is LGHNA and CDR2 YSLEER. V was clipped by 3 bases and J by 2 bases, with 11 bases between them. For the CDR3, the DNA is TGCGCCAGCAGCCAGACACAGGGTCCCAAAAACATTCAGTACTTC. The encoded protein is CASSQTQGPKNIQYF.

V usage is TRBV4-2 and J usage is TRBJ2-1; 9 bases fit TRBD2. Germline V gene sequence: CDR1 LGHNA, CDR2 YNFKEQ. With V trimmed by 3 bases and J by 10 bases, 7 bases remained unmatched. This CDR3 is 14 amino acids long. CDR3 nucleotides: TGTGCCAGCAGCCATGACGGACTAGCGATCGAGCAGTTCTTC. This sequence encodes CASSHDGLAIEQFF.

With respect to this clonotype: It may be a read error: a sequence one base away is much more abundant. The chain links TRBV12-3 or TRBV12-4 to TRBJ2-4, with no clear D. The J call may be incorrect, as the DNA end agrees better with TRBJ2-5. This CDR3 is built from 14 residues. In DNA, the CDR3 is TGTGCCAGCAGTTCGTCAATGGCACAAGAGACCCAGTACTTC. It encodes CASSSSMAQETQYF.

V is TRBV7-2 and J is TRBJ2-3; D is perhaps TRBD1 (5 bases). This CDR3 is 14 amino acids long. Between the trimmed V and J ends, which lost 10 bases and 3 bases, there was a span of 17 bases. Germline V lookup: CDR1 SGHTA, CDR2 FQGNSA. In DNA, the CDR3 is TGTGCCACCCTGGCCAGGGCAATAACAGATACGCAGTATTTT. Residues: CATLARAITDTQYF.

J is TRBJ2-3 and V is TRBV7-9; possibly TRBD1 or TRBD2 for D (6 bases each). The germline V gene has CDR1 SEHNR and CDR2 FQNEAQ (reference sequence). CDR3 length equals 14 residues. V lost 4 bases to trimming and J lost 1 base, with 9 bases between them. The CDR3, as DNA: TGTGCCAGCAGCTCAGGGGAGGGCACAGATACGCAGTATTTT. Amino acids: CASSSGEGTDTQYF.

The rearrangement links TRBV29-1 to TRBJ2-5; D is ambiguous. The V end was cut by 2 bases, the J end by 4 bases, with 11 bases between. CDR1 and CDR2 (germline): SQVTM, ANQGSEA. This CDR3 comprises 13 residues. The CDR3 sequence is CSVETGLRETQYF. CDR3 coding DNA: TGCAGCGTTGAAACGGGTCTCCGAGAGACCCAGTACTTC.

Notes on this clonotype: A much larger clone lies a single base off, so this may be a read error. V is TRBV20-1 and J is TRBJ2-3; 7 positions match TRBD1. Looked up from germline, CDR1 is DFQATT and CDR2 is SNEGSKA (reference sequence). The CDR3 consists of 16 residues. CDR3 residues: CSASTTGTDQSDTQYF. The CDR3 DNA sequence: TGCAGCGCTTCAACTACCGGGACAGACCAGTCAGATACGCAGTATTTT.